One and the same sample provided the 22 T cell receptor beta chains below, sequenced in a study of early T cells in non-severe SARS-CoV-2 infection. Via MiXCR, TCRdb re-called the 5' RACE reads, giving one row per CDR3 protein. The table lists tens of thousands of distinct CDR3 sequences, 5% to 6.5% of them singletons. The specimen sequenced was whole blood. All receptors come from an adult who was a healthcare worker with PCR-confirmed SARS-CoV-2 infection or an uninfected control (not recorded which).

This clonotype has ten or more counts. The CDR3 nucleotides read TGTGCCACCAGTGTACGGGAGGCCACCCCTCGGGGGACAGATACGCAGTATTTT. As protein: CATSVREATPRGTDTQYF. J is TRBJ2-3 and V is TRBV24-1, with TRBD2 matching over 7 bases. Germline loops: CDR1 KGHDR, CDR2 SFDVKD. J was trimmed by 3 bases and V by 5 bases; bases with no gene match: 16. The CDR3 is 18 residues long.

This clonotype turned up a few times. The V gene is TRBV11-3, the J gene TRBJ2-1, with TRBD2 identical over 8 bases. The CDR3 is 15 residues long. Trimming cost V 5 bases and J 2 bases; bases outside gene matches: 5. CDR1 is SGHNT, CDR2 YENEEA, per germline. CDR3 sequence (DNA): TGTGCCAGCAGCCATAGCGGGGCCACCTACAATGAGCAGTTCTTC. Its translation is CASSHSGATYNEQFF.

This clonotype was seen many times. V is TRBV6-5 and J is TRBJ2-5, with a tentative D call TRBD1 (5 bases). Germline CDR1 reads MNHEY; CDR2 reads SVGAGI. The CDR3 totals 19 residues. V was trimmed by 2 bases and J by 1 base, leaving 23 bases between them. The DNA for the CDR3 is TGTGCCAGCAGTTACCGGGCGGAGATAGGGGTCCCGCGCCAAGAGACCCAGTACTTC. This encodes CASSYRAEIGVPRQETQYF.

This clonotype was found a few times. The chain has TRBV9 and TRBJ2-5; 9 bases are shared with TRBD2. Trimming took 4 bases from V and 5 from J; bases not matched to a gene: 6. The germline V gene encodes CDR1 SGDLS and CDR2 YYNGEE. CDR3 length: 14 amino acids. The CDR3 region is CASSPVGTSETQYF. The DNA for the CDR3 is TGTGCCAGCAGCCCAGTCGGGACTAGCGAGACCCAGTACTTC.

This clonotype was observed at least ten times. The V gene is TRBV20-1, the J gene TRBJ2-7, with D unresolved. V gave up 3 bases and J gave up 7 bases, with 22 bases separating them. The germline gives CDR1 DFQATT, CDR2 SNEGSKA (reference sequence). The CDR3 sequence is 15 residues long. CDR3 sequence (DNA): TGCAGTGCTAGTTCCCCTGTGGCCGCCGTCGAGGAGCAGTACTTC. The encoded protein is CSASSPVAAVEEQYF.

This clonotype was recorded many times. CDR3 nucleotide sequence: TGCAGCGTTGAAGATCACAGGGGGAAATCTTATGGCTACACCTTC. Encoded protein: CSVEDHRGKSYGYTF. The rearrangement joins TRBV29-1 to TRBJ1-2; 8 bases fit TRBD1. Looked up from germline, CDR1 is SQVTM and CDR2 is ANQGSEA. There are 15 residues in the CDR3. The trim removed 0 bases at V and 5 bases at J, leaving 8 bases unmatched.

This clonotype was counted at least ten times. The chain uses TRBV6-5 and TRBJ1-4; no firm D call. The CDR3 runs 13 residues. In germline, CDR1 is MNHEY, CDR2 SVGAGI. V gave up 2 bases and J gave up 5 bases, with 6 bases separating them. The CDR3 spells CASSYRRNEKLFF. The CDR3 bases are TGTGCCAGCAGTTACAGGAGAAATGAAAAACTGTTTTTT.

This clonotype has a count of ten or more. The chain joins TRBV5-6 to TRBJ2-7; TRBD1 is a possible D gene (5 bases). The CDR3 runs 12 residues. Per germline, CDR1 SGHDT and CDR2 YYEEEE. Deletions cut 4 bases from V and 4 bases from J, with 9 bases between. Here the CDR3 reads CASSATGYEQYF. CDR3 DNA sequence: TGTGCCAGCAGCGCCACAGGATACGAGCAGTACTTC.

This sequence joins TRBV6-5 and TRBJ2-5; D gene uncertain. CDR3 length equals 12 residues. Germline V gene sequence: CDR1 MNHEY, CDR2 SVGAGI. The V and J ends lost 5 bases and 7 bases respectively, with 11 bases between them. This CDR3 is CASSRATGTQYF. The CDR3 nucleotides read TGTGCCAGCAGTAGGGCCACCGGGACCCAGTACTTC.

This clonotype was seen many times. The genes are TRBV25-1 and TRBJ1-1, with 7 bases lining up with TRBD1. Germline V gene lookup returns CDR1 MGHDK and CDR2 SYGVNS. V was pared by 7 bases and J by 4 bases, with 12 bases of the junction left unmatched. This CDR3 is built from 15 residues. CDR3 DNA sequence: TGTGCCAGCACCCGACAGGGAATCCAGGGCACTGAAGCTTTCTTT. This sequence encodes CASTRQGIQGTEAFF.

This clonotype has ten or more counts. DNA of the CDR3: TGTGCCAGCAGCCAAGTCGGGACAGCACGCGAGCAGTACTTC. Protein: CASSQVGTAREQYF. This sequence joins TRBV3-1 and TRBJ2-7, with 7 bases lining up with TRBD1. CDR1 and CDR2 from the germline V gene are LGHDT and YNNKEL (reference sequence). The CDR3 length is 14 residues. The ends lost 1 base at V and 6 bases at J; junction bases unmatched: 6.

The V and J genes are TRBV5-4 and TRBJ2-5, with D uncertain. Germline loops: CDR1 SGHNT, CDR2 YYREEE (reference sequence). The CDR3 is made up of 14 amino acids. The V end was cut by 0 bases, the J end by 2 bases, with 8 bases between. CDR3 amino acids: CASSLALGQETQYF. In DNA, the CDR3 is TGTGCCAGCAGCTTGGCATTAGGACAAGAGACCCAGTACTTC.

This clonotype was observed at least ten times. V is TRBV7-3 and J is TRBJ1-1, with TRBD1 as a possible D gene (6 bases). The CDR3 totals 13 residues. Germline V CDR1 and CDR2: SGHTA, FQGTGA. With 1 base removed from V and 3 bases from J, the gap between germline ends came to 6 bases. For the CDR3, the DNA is TGTGCCAGCAGCTTAAGACAGGACACTGAAGCTTTCTTT. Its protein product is CASSLRQDTEAFF.

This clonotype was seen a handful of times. The chain's CDR3 is CASSFPRGETQYF. The CDR3 DNA is TGTGCCAGCAGCTTCCCCAGGGGGGAGACCCAGTACTTC. The chain carries TRBV11-2 and TRBJ2-5; 7 positions agree with TRBD1. Germline CDR1 is SGHAT and CDR2 is FQNNGV. The CDR3 extends over 13 amino acids. Trimming at V came to 3 bases and at J to 5 bases, leaving 3 bases not matched to a gene. The full variable domain, its missing parts supplied by reference TRBV11-2 and TRBJ2-5, is EAGVAQSPRYKIIEKRQSVAFWCNPISGHATLYWYQQILGQGPKLLIQFQNNGVVDDSQLPKDRFSAERLKGVDSTLKIQPAKLEDSAVYLCASSFPRGETQYFGPGTRLLVL.

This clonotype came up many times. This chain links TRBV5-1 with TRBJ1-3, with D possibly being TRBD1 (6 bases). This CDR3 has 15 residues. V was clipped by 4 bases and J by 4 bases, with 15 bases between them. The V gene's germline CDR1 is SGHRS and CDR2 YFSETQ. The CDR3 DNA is TGCGCCAGCAGCCAGGATACAGGGATCGGAAACACCATATATTTT. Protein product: CASSQDTGIGNTIYF.

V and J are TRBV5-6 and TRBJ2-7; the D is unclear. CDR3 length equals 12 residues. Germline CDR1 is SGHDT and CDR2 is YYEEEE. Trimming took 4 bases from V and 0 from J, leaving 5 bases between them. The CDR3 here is CASSAYSYEQYF. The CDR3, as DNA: TGTGCCAGCAGCGCCTACTCCTACGAGCAGTACTTC.

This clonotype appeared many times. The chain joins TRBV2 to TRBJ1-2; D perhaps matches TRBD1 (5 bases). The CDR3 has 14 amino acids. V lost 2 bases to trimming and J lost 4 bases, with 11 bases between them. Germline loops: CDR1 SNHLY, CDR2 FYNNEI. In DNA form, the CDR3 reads TGTGCCAGCAGTGAATCGGGACTCCTCTATGGCTACACCTTC. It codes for CASSESGLLYGYTF.

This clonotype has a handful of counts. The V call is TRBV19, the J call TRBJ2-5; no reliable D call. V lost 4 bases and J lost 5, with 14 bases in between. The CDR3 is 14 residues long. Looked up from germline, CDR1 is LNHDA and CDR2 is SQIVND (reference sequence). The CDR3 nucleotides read TGTGCCAGTAGTACCCGAAGGCCGGAGGAGACCCAGTACTTC. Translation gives CASSTRRPEETQYF.

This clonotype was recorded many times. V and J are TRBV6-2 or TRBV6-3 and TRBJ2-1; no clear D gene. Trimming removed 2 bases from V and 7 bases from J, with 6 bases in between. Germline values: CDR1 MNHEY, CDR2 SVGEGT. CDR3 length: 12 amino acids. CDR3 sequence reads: CASSYDFNEQFF. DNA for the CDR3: TGTGCCAGCAGTTACGATTTTAATGAGCAGTTCTTC.

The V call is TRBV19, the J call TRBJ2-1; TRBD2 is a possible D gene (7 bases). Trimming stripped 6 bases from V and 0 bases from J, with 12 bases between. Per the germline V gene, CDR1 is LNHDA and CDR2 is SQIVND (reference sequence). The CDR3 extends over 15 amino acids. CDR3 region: CASSAAGASYNEQFF. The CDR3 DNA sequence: TGTGCCAGTAGCGCTGCGGGGGCCTCCTACAATGAGCAGTTCTTC.

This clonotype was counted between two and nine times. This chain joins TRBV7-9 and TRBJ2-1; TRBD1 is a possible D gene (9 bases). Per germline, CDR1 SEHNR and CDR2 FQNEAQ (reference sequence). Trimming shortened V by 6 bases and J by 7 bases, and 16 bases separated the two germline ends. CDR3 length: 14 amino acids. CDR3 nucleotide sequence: TGTGCCAGCAGTGGCGGGGGGACAGGGAATGAGCAGTTCTTC. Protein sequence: CASSGGGTGNEQFF.

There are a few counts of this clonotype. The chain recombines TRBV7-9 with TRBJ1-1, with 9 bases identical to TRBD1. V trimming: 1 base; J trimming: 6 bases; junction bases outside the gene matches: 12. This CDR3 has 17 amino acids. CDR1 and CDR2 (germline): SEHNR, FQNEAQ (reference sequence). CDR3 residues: CASSLVGTGRQVSEAFF. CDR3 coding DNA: TGTGCCAGCAGCTTAGTAGGGACAGGGAGGCAGGTATCTGAAGCTTTCTTT.